The next 5 T cell receptor beta chains were all read from a single sample in a study of human T cells and chemical hapten exposure. Documented time point: pre-sensitization, week 0. This sample's treatment: therapeutic diphenylcyclopropenone sensitization with weekly scalp DPC. Each CDR3 protein gets one entry after TCRdb re-called the RACE reads with MiXCR. The data show 200,000 to 300,000 distinct CDR3 sequences, approximately 8.6% seen once. The material was whole blood, obtained in connection with sensitization to the hapten diphenylcyclopropenone (DPC). All receptors derive from a woman between 35 and 50 years old with alopecia areata. Some clones in this sample may be carry-over from other donors' samples.

The chain joins TRBV20-1 to TRBJ2-1; 7 bases match TRBD1. Germline lookup yields CDR1 DFQATT and CDR2 SNEGSKA (reference sequence). V was clipped by 0 bases and J by 5 bases; unmatched bases: 7. CDR3 size: 15 residues. CDR3 in amino acids: CSARDVGQVHNEQFF. Written as DNA, the CDR3 is TGCAGTGCTAGAGATGTAGGACAGGTTCACAATGAGCAGTTCTTC.

J is TRBJ1-5 and V is TRBV20-1; D is unresolved. CDR3 length: 16 amino acids. In germline, CDR1 is DFQATT, CDR2 SNEGSKA (reference sequence). The V gene lost 5 bases and the J gene lost 0 bases, with 17 bases spanning the gap. CDR3 protein: CSARPFTVNSNQPQHF. The CDR3 DNA follows: TGCAGTGCTCGACCCTTTACGGTAAATAGCAATCAGCCCCAGCATTTT.

The rearrangement uses TRBV5-4 and TRBJ2-1; D might be TRBD2 (7 bases). Deletions cut 2 bases from V and 4 bases from J, with 10 bases between. The CDR3 consists of 14 residues. The germline CDR1 and CDR2 sequences are SGHNT and YYREEE (reference sequence). The CDR3 here is CASSLGGEYNEQFF. The DNA for the CDR3 is TGTGCCAGCAGCTTAGGGGGGGAGTACAATGAGCAGTTCTTC. Variable domain in full (rest from reference TRBV5-4 and TRBJ2-1): ETGVTQSPTHLIKTRGQQVTLRCSSQSGHNTVSWYQQALGQGPQFIFQYYREEENGRGNFPPRFSGLQFPNYSSELNVNALELDDSALYLCASSLGGEYNEQFFGPGTRLTVL.

The sample holds a few counts of this clonotype. The chain links TRBV6-5 to TRBJ2-2; 15 bases are a match to TRBD2. Germline V gene sequence: CDR1 MNHEY, CDR2 SVGAGI. The CDR3 contains 17 residues. V was pared by 4 bases and J by 4 bases, with 4 bases of the junction left unmatched. For the CDR3, the DNA is TGTGCCAGCAGTTGGACTAGCGGGAGGGTTGGCACCGGGGAGCTGTTTTTT. Translation: CASSWTSGRVGTGELFF.

This clonotype was detected ten times or more. The chain carries TRBV28 and TRBJ1-4, with D possibly being TRBD1 (6 bases). V gave up 6 bases and J gave up 5 bases, with 13 bases separating them. CDR3 size: 14 residues. Germline values: CDR1 MDHEN, CDR2 SYDVKM. In nucleotides, the CDR3 is TGTGCCAGCAGCCTCAGGGGTTGGAATGAAAAACTGTTTTTT. Translated: CASSLRGWNEKLFF.